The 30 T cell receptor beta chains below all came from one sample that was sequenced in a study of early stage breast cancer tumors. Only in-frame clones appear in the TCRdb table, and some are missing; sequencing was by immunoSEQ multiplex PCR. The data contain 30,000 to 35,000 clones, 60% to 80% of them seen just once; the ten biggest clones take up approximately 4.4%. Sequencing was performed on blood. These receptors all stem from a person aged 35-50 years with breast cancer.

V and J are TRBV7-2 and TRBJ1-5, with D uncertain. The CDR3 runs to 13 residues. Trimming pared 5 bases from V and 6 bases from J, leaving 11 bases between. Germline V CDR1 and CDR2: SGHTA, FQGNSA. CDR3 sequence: CASSTNDPQPQHF. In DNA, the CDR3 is TGTGCCAGCAGCACTAACGACCCTCAGCCCCAGCATTTT.

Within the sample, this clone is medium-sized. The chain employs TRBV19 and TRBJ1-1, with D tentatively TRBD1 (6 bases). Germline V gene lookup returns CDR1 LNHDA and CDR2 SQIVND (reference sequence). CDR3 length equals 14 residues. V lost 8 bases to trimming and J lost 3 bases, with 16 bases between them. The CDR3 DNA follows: TGTGCCAGTCGGGGGGCCGCGCCGGACACTGAAGCTTTCTTT. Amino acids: CASRGAAPDTEAFF.

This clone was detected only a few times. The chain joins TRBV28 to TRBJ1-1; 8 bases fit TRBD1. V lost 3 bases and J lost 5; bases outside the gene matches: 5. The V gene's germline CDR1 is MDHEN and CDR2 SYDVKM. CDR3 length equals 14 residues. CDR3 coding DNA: TGTGCCAGCAGTTTCGCAGGGGGCAGGACTGAAGCTTTCTTT. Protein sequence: CASSFAGGRTEAFF.

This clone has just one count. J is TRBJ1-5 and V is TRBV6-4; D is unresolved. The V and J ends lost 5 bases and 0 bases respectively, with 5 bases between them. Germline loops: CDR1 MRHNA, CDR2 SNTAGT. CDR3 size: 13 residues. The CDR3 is CASSPASNQPQHF. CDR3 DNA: TGTGCCAGCAGTCCTGCTAGCAATCAGCCCCAGCATTTT.

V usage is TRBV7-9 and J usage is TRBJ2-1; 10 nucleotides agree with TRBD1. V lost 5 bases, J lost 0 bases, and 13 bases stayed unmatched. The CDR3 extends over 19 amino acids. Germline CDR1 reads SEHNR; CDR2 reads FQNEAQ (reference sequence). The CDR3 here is CASSAVWDRGTSSYNEQFF. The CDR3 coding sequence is TGTGCCAGCAGCGCAGTCTGGGACAGGGGCACGAGCTCCTACAATGAGCAGTTCTTC. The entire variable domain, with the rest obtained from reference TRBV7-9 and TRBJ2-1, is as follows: DTGVSQNPRHKITKRGQNVTFRCDPISEHNRLYWYRQTLGQGPEFLTYFQNEAQLEKSRLLSDRFSAERPKGSFSTLEIQRTEQGDSAMYLCASSAVWDRGTSSYNEQFFGPGTRLTVL.

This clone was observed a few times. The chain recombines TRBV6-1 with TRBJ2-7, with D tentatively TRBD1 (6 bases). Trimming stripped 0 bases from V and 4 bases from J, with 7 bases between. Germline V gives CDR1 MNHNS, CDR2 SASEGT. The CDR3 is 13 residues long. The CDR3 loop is CASSEARGYEQYF. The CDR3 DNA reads TGTGCCAGCAGTGAAGCTAGGGGGTACGAGCAGTACTTC.

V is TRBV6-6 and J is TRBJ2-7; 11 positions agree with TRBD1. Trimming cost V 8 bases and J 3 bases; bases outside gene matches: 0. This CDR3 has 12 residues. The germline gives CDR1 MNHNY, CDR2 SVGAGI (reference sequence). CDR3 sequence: CASGTGGYEQYF. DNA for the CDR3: TGTGCCAGCGGGACAGGGGGCTACGAGCAGTACTTC.

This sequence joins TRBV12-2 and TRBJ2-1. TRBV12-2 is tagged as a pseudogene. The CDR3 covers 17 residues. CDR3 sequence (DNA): TGTGCAAGTCGCTTAGCTGGCTTAGAATCCTCCTACAATGAGCAGTTCTTC. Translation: CASRLAGLESSYNEQFF.

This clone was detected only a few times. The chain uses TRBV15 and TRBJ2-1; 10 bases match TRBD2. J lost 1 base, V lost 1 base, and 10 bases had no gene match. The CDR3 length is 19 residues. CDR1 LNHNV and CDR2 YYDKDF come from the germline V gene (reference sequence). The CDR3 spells CATSRAGLAEAWSYNEQFF. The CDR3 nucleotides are TGTGCCACCAGCAGAGCAGGACTAGCGGAGGCCTGGTCCTACAATGAGCAGTTCTTC.

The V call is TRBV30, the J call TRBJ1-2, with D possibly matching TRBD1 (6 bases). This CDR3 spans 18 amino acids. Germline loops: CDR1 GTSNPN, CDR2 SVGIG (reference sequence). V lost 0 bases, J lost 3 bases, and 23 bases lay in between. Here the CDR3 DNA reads TGTGCCTGGAGTGTCGTAGGGGGAAGTTGGGCAGTTGACTATGGCTACACCTTC. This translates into CAWSVVGGSWAVDYGYTF.

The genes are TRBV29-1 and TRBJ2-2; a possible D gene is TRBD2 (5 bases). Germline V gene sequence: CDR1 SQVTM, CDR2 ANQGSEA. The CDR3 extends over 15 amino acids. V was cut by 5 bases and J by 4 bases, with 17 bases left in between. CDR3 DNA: TGCAGCGTTCAAGGCGGTGGGAGAGCCACCGGGGAGCTGTTTTTT. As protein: CSVQGGGRATGELFF.

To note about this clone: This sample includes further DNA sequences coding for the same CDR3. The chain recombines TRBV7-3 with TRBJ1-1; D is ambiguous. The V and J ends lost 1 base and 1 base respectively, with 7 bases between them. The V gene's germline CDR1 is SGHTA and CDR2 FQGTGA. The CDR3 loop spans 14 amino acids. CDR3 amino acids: CASSLNPGNTEAFF. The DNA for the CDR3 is TGTGCCAGCAGCTTAAACCCAGGGAACACTGAAGCTTTCTTT.

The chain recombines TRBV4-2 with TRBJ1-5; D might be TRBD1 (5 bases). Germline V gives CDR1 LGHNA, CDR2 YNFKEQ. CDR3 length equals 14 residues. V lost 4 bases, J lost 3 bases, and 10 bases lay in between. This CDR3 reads CASSLRQFNQPQHF. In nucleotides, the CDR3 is TGTGCCAGCAGCCTCAGACAGTTCAATCAGCCCCAGCATTTT.

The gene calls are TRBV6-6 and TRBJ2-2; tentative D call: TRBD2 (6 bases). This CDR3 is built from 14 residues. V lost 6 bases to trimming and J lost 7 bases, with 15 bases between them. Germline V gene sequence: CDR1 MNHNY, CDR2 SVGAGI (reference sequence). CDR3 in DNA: TGTGCCAGCAGCTACGGGAGATCGGTCGGGGAGCTGTTTTTT. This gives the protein CASSYGRSVGELFF.

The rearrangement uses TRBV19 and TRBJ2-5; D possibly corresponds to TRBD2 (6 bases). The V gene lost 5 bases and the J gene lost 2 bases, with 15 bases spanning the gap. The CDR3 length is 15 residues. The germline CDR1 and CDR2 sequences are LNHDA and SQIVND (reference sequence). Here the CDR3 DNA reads TGTGCCAGTAGTGCGGGGCCTATCTTTCAAGAGACCCAGTACTTC. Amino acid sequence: CASSAGPIFQETQYF.

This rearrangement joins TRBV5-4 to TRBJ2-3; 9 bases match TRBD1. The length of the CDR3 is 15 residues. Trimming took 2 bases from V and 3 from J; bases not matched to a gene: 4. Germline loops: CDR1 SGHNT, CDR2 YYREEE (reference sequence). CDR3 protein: CASSLDRGFTDTQYF. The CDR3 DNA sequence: TGTGCCAGCAGCTTAGACAGGGGGTTTACAGATACGCAGTATTTT.

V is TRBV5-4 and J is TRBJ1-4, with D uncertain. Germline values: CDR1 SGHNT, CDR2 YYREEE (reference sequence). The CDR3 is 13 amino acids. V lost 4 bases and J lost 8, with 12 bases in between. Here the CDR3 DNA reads TGTGCCAGCAGCCTCCTACCTGGGGAAAAACTGTTTTTT. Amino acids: CASSLLPGEKLFF.

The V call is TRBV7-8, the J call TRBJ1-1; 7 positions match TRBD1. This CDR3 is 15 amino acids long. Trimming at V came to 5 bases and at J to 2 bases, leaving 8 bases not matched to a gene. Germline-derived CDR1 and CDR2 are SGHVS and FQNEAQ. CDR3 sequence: CASSEGGTANTEAFF. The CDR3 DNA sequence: TGTGCCAGCAGCGAAGGCGGGACAGCTAACACTGAAGCTTTCTTT.

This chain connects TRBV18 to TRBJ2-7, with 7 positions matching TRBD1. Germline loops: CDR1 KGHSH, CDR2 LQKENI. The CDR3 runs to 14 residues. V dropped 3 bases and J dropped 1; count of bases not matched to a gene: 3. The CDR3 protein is CASSPPGQSYEQYF. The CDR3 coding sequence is TGTGCCAGCTCACCCCCGGGACAGTCCTACGAGCAGTACTTC.

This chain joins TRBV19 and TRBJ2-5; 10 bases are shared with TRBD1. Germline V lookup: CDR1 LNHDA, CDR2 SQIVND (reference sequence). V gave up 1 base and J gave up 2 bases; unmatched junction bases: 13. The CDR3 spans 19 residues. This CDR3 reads CASSIGKSPDRGKQETQYF. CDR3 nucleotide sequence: TGTGCCAGTAGTATAGGAAAATCCCCGGACAGGGGGAAACAAGAGACCCAGTACTTC. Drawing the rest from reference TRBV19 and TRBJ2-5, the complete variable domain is DGGITQSPKYLFRKEGQNVTLSCEQNLNHDAMYWYRQDPGQGLRLIYYSQIVNDFQKGDIAEGYSVSREKKESFPLTVTSAQKNPTAFYLCASSIGKSPDRGKQETQYFGPGTRLLVL.

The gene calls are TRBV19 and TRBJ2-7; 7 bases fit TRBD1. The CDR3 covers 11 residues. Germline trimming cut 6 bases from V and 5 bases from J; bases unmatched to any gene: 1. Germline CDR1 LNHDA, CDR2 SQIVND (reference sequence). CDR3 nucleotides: TGTGCCAGTAGCCAGGGGGACGAGCAGTACTTC. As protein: CASSQGDEQYF.

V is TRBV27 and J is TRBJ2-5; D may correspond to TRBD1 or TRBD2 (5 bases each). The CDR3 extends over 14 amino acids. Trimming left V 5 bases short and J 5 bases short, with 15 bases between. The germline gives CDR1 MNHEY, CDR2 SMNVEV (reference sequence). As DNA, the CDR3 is TGTGCCAGCAGTCCAATCGTGGGGGATGAGACCCAGTACTTC. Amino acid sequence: CASSPIVGDETQYF.

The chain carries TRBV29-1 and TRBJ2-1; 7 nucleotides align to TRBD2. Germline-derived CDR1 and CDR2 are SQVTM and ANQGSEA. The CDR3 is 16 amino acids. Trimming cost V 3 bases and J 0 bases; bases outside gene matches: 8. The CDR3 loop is CSVDVWEGSSYNEQFF. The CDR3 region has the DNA TGCAGCGTTGATGTATGGGAGGGTAGCTCCTACAATGAGCAGTTCTTC.

Here the CDR3 reads CASSQDLTSGYNEQFF. CDR3 bases: TGCGCCAGCAGCCAAGATTTGACTAGCGGATACAATGAGCAGTTCTTC. The gene calls are TRBV4-3 and TRBJ2-1; 9 positions agree with TRBD2. The V gene's germline CDR1 is LGHNA and CDR2 YSLEER. The CDR3 consists of 16 residues. After removal of 0 bases from V and 4 bases from J, the junction contained 4 bases not matched to a gene.

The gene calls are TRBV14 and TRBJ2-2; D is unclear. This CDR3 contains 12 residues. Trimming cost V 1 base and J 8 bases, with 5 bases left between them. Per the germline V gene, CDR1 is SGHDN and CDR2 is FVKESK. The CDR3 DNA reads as TGTGCCAGCAGCCAAGGACGGGGGGAGCTGTTTTTT. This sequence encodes CASSQGRGELFF.

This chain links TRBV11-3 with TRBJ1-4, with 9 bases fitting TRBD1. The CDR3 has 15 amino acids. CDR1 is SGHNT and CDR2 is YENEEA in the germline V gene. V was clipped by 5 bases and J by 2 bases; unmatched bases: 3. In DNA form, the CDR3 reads TGTGCCAGCAGCGTTACAGGGGGCACTAATGAAAAACTGTTTTTT. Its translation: CASSVTGGTNEKLFF.

The CDR3: CASSFLQDTQYF. The CDR3 DNA reads TGTGCCAGCAGCTTCCTCCAAGATACGCAGTATTTT. The chain has TRBV7-2 and TRBJ2-3; D is unresolved. The CDR3 is 12 amino acids. Trimming removed 3 bases from V and 5 bases from J, with 6 bases in between. The V gene's germline CDR1 is SGHTA and CDR2 FQGNSA.

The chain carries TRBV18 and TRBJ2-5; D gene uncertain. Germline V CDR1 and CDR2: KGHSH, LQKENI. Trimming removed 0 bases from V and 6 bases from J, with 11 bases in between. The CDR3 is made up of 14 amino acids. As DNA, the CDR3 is TGTGCCAGCTCACCACCGACTGGATGGCAGACCCAGTACTTC. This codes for CASSPPTGWQTQYF. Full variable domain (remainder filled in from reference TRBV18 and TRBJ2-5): NAGVMQNPRHLVRRRGQEARLRCSPMKGHSHVYWYRQLPEEGLKFMVYLQKENIIDESGMPKERFSAEFPKEGPSILRIQQVVRGDSAAYFCASSPPTGWQTQYFGPGTRLLVL.

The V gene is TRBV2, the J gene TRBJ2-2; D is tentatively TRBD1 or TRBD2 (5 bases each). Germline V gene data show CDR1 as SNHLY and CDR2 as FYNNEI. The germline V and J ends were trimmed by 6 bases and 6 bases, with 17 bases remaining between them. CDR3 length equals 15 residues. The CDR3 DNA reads TGTGCCAGCAGCCGCGATCGCCTGGGGGCCGGGGAGCTGTTTTTT. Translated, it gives CASSRDRLGAGELFF.

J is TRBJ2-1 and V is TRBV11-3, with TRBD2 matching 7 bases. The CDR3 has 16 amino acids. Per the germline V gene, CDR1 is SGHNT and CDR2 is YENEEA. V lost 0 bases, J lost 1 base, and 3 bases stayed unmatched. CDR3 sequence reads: CASSLDIAGSYNEQFF. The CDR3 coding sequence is TGTGCCAGCAGCTTAGATATAGCGGGTTCCTACAATGAGCAGTTCTTC.